This T cell receptor beta chain came from a study of Ad26.COV2.S vaccination and SARS-CoV-2 variants. Only in-frame clones appear in the TCRdb table, and some are missing; sequencing was by immunoSEQ multiplex PCR. Among some 460,000 clones, 80% to 90% were seen once, and the ten largest hold 1.7%. Sample treatment: some 20 received Ad26.COV2.S at low or high dose, single or two shots; about 5 received placebo; per-sample allocation not given. Day 63 following the first vaccine or placebo injection was when the samples were taken. Germline CDR1 and CDR2: DFQATT and SNEGSKA (reference sequence). This CDR3 spans 8 amino acids.

The origin of this receptor is a person between 18 and 60 years old who received the Ad26.COV2.S COVID-19 vaccine or a placebo. The chain joins TRBV20-1 to TRBJ1-2; possibly TRBD1 for D (6 bases). This specimen consisted of peripheral blood, obtained in a trial of Ad26.COV2.S vaccine versus placebo. CDR3 DNA: TGCAGCGCACAGGGCCACACCTTC. This sequence encodes CSAQGHTF.